Below, one T cell receptor beta chain is given with its context. TCRdb's copy holds only in-frame clones and misses some; the assay was immunoSEQ multiplex PCR. In the table there are 300,000 to 400,000 clones, roughly 85% of which are singletons. This CDR3 contains 16 residues. Deletions cut 2 bases from V and 5 bases from J, with 16 bases between. Germline lookup yields CDR1 SEHNR and CDR2 FQNEAQ (reference sequence). The record originates from a study of blood T cell repertoires in COVID-19. Study-level information: Acute and convalescent COVID-19 specimens originated in the United States, Italy and Spain.

Participants were aged roughly 18 to 90 years, lived in 25 or so US areas, and enrolled virtually. Shortly before study entry, within 2 weeks, exposed participants had met a COVID-19 case. This sequence was found in a woman in her twenties or thirties who had been exposed to COVID-19. Sample: PBMCs or T cells enriched from blood (not recorded which). The V gene is TRBV7-9, the J gene TRBJ2-1; D may be TRBD2 (5 bases). This CDR3 reads CASSLIGGSTHNEQFF. The CDR3 nucleotides are TGTGCCAGCAGCTTAATCGGCGGGTCAACCCACAATGAGCAGTTCTTC.